The sequence of this TCR beta chain was determined in a study of long-term antiretroviral therapy in people with HIV. CDR3 length: 15 amino acids. Germline-derived CDR1 and CDR2 are MNHEY and SVGAGI. The V end was cut by 0 bases, the J end by 0 bases, with 9 bases between. The immunoSEQ assay was v3.0, run at survey level. The assay was immunoSEQ multiplex PCR, and TCRdb's table has in-frame clones only and misses some. Here the sample spans roughly 50,000 clones, about 88% being singletons. The TCR sequence derives from a young woman with HIV. This chain joins TRBV6-5 and TRBJ2-7; D gene unclear. The source was unsorted PBMCs, collected 0.8 years after starting antiretroviral therapy. CDR3 in DNA: TGTGCCAGCAGTTACTCGAACCTTGGCTCCTACGAGCAGTACTTC. This codes for CASSYSNLGSYEQYF.